A single sample is the source of the 23 T cell receptor beta chains below, sequenced in a study of cytomegalovirus exposure and HLA in healthy donors. This PCR relied on a set of 60 Vbeta primers and 13 Jbeta primers. Method: immunoSEQ multiplex PCR; TCRdb's copy keeps in-frame clones and lacks some. There are 33,000 or so clones in the sample; 60% to 80% occur only once, and 8.4% lies in the top ten. Sequencing used PBMCs. Every receptor here comes from a woman younger than 45 in good health and CMV-seropositive.

Remarks on this clone: This sample includes further DNA sequences coding for the same CDR3. This chain joins TRBV28 and TRBJ1-5; D is unclear. CDR3 length: 15 residues. Germline CDR1 reads MDHEN; CDR2 reads SYDVKM. V dropped 7 bases and J dropped 0 bases, with 13 bases sitting between them. The CDR3 bases are TGTGCCAGCATCCTAGGAGGCGGTAGCAATCAGCCCCAGCATTTT. This sequence encodes CASILGGGSNQPQHF.

The chain links TRBV23-1 to TRBJ1-5; 7 bases agree with TRBD1. TRBV23-1 is an ORF, and what it does is uncertain. V shed 5 bases, J shed 5 bases, and the junction held 6 bases outside the gene matches. This CDR3 has 14 amino acids. CDR3 nucleotide sequence: TGCGCCAGCAGTAGAAAACAGGGGCATCAGCCCCAGCATTTT. Translating gives CASSRKQGHQPQHF.

This clone was seen a single time. V is TRBV10-3 and J is TRBJ2-3; 9 nucleotides align to TRBD1. Germline loops: CDR1 ENHRY, CDR2 SYGVKD. With 6 bases clipped from V and 3 bases from J, the junction kept 7 bases outside the gene matches. There are 15 residues in the CDR3. The CDR3 spells CAIRPGQGPTDTQYF. CDR3 DNA: TGTGCCATCAGGCCGGGACAGGGACCAACAGATACGCAGTATTTT.

The chain links TRBV30 to TRBJ1-1; possible D gene TRBD1, 5 bases. The CDR3 has 14 amino acids. Germline CDR1 reads GTSNPN; CDR2 reads SVGIG (reference sequence). Trimming removed 4 bases at V and 5 bases at J, with 17 bases between. The DNA of the CDR3 is TGTGCCTGGAAGTTTAGTGAGGGGAGGACTGAAGCTTTCTTT. This translates into CAWKFSEGRTEAFF.

This clone came up a few times. This sequence joins TRBV10-3 and TRBJ2-5; tentatively, D is TRBD1 (6 bases). Deletions cut 3 bases from V and 1 base from J, with 12 bases between. This CDR3 comprises 15 residues. The germline V gene has CDR1 ENHRY and CDR2 SYGVKD. Here the CDR3 DNA reads TGTGCCATCAGTGACCCACTGGACAGCCAAGAGACCCAGTACTTC. It yields the protein CAISDPLDSQETQYF.

This chain uses TRBV2 with TRBJ1-1; D is undetermined. The V end was cut by 7 bases, the J end by 6 bases, with 9 bases between. Germline V gene lookup returns CDR1 SNHLY and CDR2 FYNNEI. CDR3 length equals 11 residues. The CDR3 here is CASTTRPEAFF. The CDR3, as DNA: TGTGCCAGCACAACCAGGCCTGAAGCTTTCTTT.

The chain couples TRBV4-2 to TRBJ2-1; 13 bases fit TRBD2. Looked up from germline, CDR1 is LGHNA and CDR2 is YNFKEQ. V shed 5 bases and J 5 bases; nucleotides not matched to a gene: 3. The CDR3 has 15 residues. Here the CDR3 reads CASSGGTSGNNEQFF. The DNA of the CDR3 is TGTGCCAGCAGCGGAGGGACTAGCGGGAACAATGAGCAGTTCTTC.

V is TRBV6-1 and J is TRBJ2-4, with TRBD1 identical over 9 bases. The CDR3 runs to 15 residues. The V gene's germline CDR1 is MNHNS and CDR2 SASEGT. With V trimmed by 0 bases and J by 8 bases, 5 bases remained unmatched. The chain's CDR3 is CASSEAGQGRHIQYF. The CDR3 coding sequence is TGTGCCAGCAGTGAAGCCGGACAGGGGCGACACATTCAGTACTTC.

This clone was detected only a few times. The genes are TRBV10-3 and TRBJ1-4; TRBD1 matches at 10 bases. Germline CDR1 and CDR2: ENHRY and SYGVKD. J gave up 6 bases and V 0 bases, and 1 base lay outside the gene matches. There are 15 residues in the CDR3. Here the CDR3 DNA reads TGTGCCATCAGTGAGTCGACAGGGGGCCATGAAAAACTGTTTTTT. Protein sequence: CAISESTGGHEKLFF.

This chain joins TRBV4-1 and TRBJ1-3; unclear D gene. V lost 4 bases and J lost 2, with 12 bases in between. CDR3 length: 15 residues. Germline CDR1 and CDR2: MGHRA and YSYEKL. The CDR3 nucleotides are TGCGCCAGCAGCCTGGGAGGCCCTACTGGAAACACCATATATTTT. Protein: CASSLGGPTGNTIYF.

The rearrangement links TRBV28 to TRBJ1-1; unclear D gene. The CDR3 contains 14 residues. V was shortened by 3 bases and J by 1 base, with 9 bases between the two germline ends. CDR1 is MDHEN and CDR2 is SYDVKM in the germline V gene. The CDR3 region has the DNA TGTGCCAGCAGTTTTTACCGAGGGAACACTGAAGCTTTCTTT. Its translation: CASSFYRGNTEAFF. Full variable domain (missing parts from reference TRBV28 and TRBJ1-1): DVKVTQSSRYLVKRTGEKVFLECVQDMDHENMFWYRQDPGLGLRLIYFSYDVKMKEKGDIPEGYSVSREKKERFSLILESASTNQTSMYLCASSFYRGNTEAFFGQGTRLTVV.

Only a few counts were recorded for this clone. This chain connects TRBV28 to TRBJ1-4, with TRBD1 as a possible D gene (6 bases). CDR3 length: 14 amino acids. CDR1 and CDR2 (germline): MDHEN, SYDVKM. The V gene lost 7 bases and the J gene lost 8 bases, with 17 bases spanning the gap. The CDR3 region has the DNA TGTGCCAGCACTAGGGGGGGGGCGGTGGAAAAACTGTTTTTT. It yields the protein CASTRGGAVEKLFF.

J is TRBJ2-3 and V is TRBV30, with a weak D call TRBD2 (6 bases). The germline V gene encodes CDR1 GTSNPN and CDR2 SVGIG (reference sequence). The CDR3 runs to 15 residues. Trimming removed 3 bases from V and 4 bases from J, with 17 bases in between. CDR3 residues: CAWRSLAGRADTQYF. The DNA of the CDR3 is TGTGCCTGGAGATCCCTGGCGGGGCGGGCAGATACGCAGTATTTT.

This chain joins TRBV10-3 and TRBJ1-2; tentative D call: TRBD1 (5 bases). V lost 6 bases and J lost 8, with 16 bases in between. The CDR3 contains 13 residues. Germline values: CDR1 ENHRY, CDR2 SYGVKD. The CDR3 DNA is TGTGCCATCAGCCAGGGCTCCCTAAAGGGCTACACCTTC. Translated: CAISQGSLKGYTF.

CDR3 in DNA: TGTGCCAGCAGCTTGCTAGGTCGGCAGGGCGACACTGAAGCTTTCTTT. Residues: CASSLLGRQGDTEAFF. The chain uses TRBV5-6 and TRBJ1-1; tentatively, D is TRBD1 (5 bases). The germline V and J ends were trimmed by 1 base and 3 bases, with 16 bases remaining between them. Per the germline V gene, CDR1 is SGHDT and CDR2 is YYEEEE. CDR3 length equals 16 residues.

The CDR3 DNA follows: TGCGCCAGCGCAGATAAAAGGGGCCCCAATGAGCAGTTCTTC. It encodes CASADKRGPNEQFF. The chain joins TRBV5-1 to TRBJ2-1, with a tentative D call TRBD1 (5 bases). Germline assignment: CDR1 SGHRS and CDR2 YFSETQ. The V and J ends lost 7 bases and 6 bases respectively, with 17 bases between them. The CDR3 is made up of 14 amino acids.

This clone was recorded a few times. The rearrangement links TRBV2 to TRBJ2-5; possible D gene TRBD1, 6 bases. The tail of the sequence fits TRBJ2-7 better, so the J call may be wrong. CDR1 is SNHLY, CDR2 FYNNEI, per germline. The CDR3 runs to 11 residues. The CDR3 sequence is CAKIQGNEQYF. CDR3 DNA sequence: TGTGCCAAAATACAGGGTAACGAGCAGTACTTC.

The sample holds a few counts of this clone. The chain carries TRBV9 and TRBJ1-3; no definite D call. From germline, CDR1 is SGDLS and CDR2 YYNGEE. V was cut by 1 base and J by 2 bases, with 13 bases left in between. The CDR3 is made up of 16 amino acids. CDR3 sequence (DNA): TGTGCCAGCAGCGTAAGTGTCGGGGAAACTGGAAACACCATATATTTT. Protein product: CASSVSVGETGNTIYF. Full variable domain (rest looked up from reference TRBV9 and TRBJ1-3): DSGVTQTPKHLITATGQRVTLRCSPRSGDLSVYWYQQSLDQGLQFLIQYYNGEERAKGNILERFSAQQFPDLHSELNLSSLELGDSALYFCASSVSVGETGNTIYFGEGSWLTVV.

A few counts support this clone. The CDR3 protein is CASSVAPGGGSGDEQFF. The CDR3, as DNA: TGTGCCAGCAGCGTAGCTCCTGGCGGAGGGAGTGGGGATGAGCAGTTCTTC. The chain links TRBV9 to TRBJ2-1; a possible D gene is TRBD2 (6 bases). The V gene lost 0 bases and the J gene lost 8 bases, with 21 bases spanning the gap. This CDR3 contains 17 residues. CDR1 and CDR2 from the germline V gene are SGDLS and YYNGEE.

The chain joins TRBV28 to TRBJ2-5; possible D gene TRBD1, 5 bases. The J call may be faulty, since TRBJ2-7 better matches the DNA end. The CDR3 is 16 amino acids. Per germline, CDR1 MDHEN and CDR2 SYDVKM. The DNA of the CDR3 is TGTGCCAGCACCCCTAGGATGGGGCAGGTCAGGTACGAGCAGTACTTC. Translating it yields CASTPRMGQVRYEQYF.

CDR3 amino acids: CASSFTGSTQYF. The CDR3 DNA is TGTGCCAGCAGCTTTACAGGTTCGACCCAGTACTTC. The V call is TRBV27, the J call TRBJ2-5; the D gene is possibly TRBD1 (5 bases). The CDR3 extends over 12 amino acids. V lost 6 bases and J lost 7, with 12 bases in between. Germline CDR1 MNHEY, CDR2 SMNVEV (reference sequence).

The rearrangement joins TRBV4-2 to TRBJ2-4; a weak D match, TRBD2 (6 bases). Germline lookup yields CDR1 LGHNA and CDR2 YNFKEQ. This CDR3 has 15 amino acids. Trimming cost V 6 bases and J 3 bases, with 15 bases left between them. CDR3 loop: CASSRTGGDKNIQYF. The CDR3 DNA reads TGTGCCAGCAGTAGGACGGGCGGGGACAAAAACATTCAGTACTTC.

The chain is built from TRBV5-4 and TRBJ1-4, with TRBD1 matching 9 bases. This CDR3 is built from 15 residues. V dropped 2 bases and J dropped 5; count of bases not matched to a gene: 4. Germline V CDR1 and CDR2: SGHNT, YYREEE (reference sequence). The CDR3 DNA sequence: TGTGCCAGCAGCTTTGCGGGACAGGGAAATGAAAAACTGTTTTTT. This sequence encodes CASSFAGQGNEKLFF. The entire variable domain, with the rest obtained from reference TRBV5-4 and TRBJ1-4, is as follows: ETGVTQSPTHLIKTRGQQVTLRCSSQSGHNTVSWYQQALGQGPQFIFQYYREEENGRGNFPPRFSGLQFPNYSSELNVNALELDDSALYLCASSFAGQGNEKLFFGSGTQLSVL.